One sample yielded the 7 T cell receptor beta chains listed below, sequenced in a study of post-analysis software for immune sequencing data. Study results and limitations: Controls had lower frequencies than patients of about 5 TRBV segments, which included TRBV5-6, TRBV5-1 and TRBV20-1.

TCR beta cDNA libraries had unique molecular identifiers. One entry per CDR3 protein results from TCRdb running MiXCR on the PCR reads. The sample lists hundreds of thousands of distinct CDR3 sequences; approximately 53% were seen once. These receptors lack a known antigen. The material sequenced was blood. These receptors were obtained from a girl between 10 and 17 years old with multiple sclerosis.

There are many counts of this clonotype. The rearrangement uses TRBV12-3 or TRBV12-4 and TRBJ1-6; D is ambiguous. The CDR3 is 11 residues long. Trimming took off 3 bases at V and 9 bases at J, with 3 bases between the two ends. The DNA of the CDR3 is TGTGCCAGCAGTTTTGGTTCACCCCTCCACTTT. This encodes CASSFGSPLHF.

This clonotype was picked up a small number of times. The genes are TRBV6-1 and TRBJ2-1; tentatively, D is TRBD2 (6 bases). The CDR3 has 15 amino acids. Deletions cut 7 bases from V and 3 bases from J, with 16 bases between. The V gene's germline CDR1 is MNHNS and CDR2 SASEGT. CDR3 bases: TGTGCCAGCACCTACTTTAGCGGAGTCTACAATGAGCAGTTCTTC. Residues: CASTYFSGVYNEQFF.

This clonotype was seen many times. A read error is possible here, since a much larger clone lies one base away. The gene calls are TRBV10-3 and TRBJ2-7, with D possibly being TRBD2 (6 bases). CDR1 and CDR2 (germline): ENHRY, SYGVKD. The CDR3 is made up of 14 amino acids. CDR3 nucleotide sequence: TGTGCCATCAGGGAGTCGGAGGGATCCTACGAGCAGTACTTC. This gives the protein CAIRESEGSYEQYF.

CDR3 nucleotides: TGTGCCAGCAGTTACAGGGCGGGAATGGGGCAAAAGCTGTTCTTC. Translating it yields CASSYRAGMGQKLFF. The V gene is TRBV6-2 or TRBV6-3, the J gene TRBJ2-1, with a weak D call TRBD2 (6 bases). Germline V gene sequence: CDR1 MNHEY, CDR2 SVGEGT. V shed 2 bases and J shed 15 bases, with 23 bases lying between them. The CDR3 contains 15 residues.

The chain combines TRBV7-2 with TRBJ1-6; weak D call: TRBD1 (5 bases). Germline values: CDR1 SGHTA, CDR2 FQGNSA. CDR3 size: 15 residues. V was trimmed by 5 bases and J by 6 bases, leaving 14 bases between them. CDR3 DNA: TGTGCCAGCAGCGAGGGGTCAGCCGTTAATTCACCCCTCCACTTT. Translation: CASSEGSAVNSPLHF.

This clonotype was observed a handful of times. DNA for the CDR3: TGTGCCAGCGAGGGGGCGCGGAACGAGCAGTACTTC. Its protein is CASEGARNEQYF. The chain has TRBV2 and TRBJ2-7, with 7 bases matching TRBD1. Trimming removed 8 bases from V and 5 bases from J; junction bases left unmatched: 6. Germline lookup yields CDR1 SNHLY and CDR2 FYNNEI. The CDR3 contains 12 residues.

The CDR3: CSAFLLNEQFF. The CDR3 bases are TGCAGTGCCTTCCTCTTAAATGAGCAGTTCTTC. V usage is TRBV20-1 and J usage is TRBJ2-1; D not certain. With 6 bases removed from V and 7 bases from J, the gap between germline ends came to 10 bases. The CDR3 contains 11 residues. The germline V gene encodes CDR1 DFQATT and CDR2 SNEGSKA (reference sequence).